The clone carrying this T cell receptor (beta chain) came up many times. The CDR3 has 14 amino acids. V was cut by 5 bases and J by 6 bases, with 17 bases left in between. Germline CDR1 and CDR2: MNHNS and SASEGT. The TCRbeta library incorporated unique molecular identifiers. TCRdb itself ran the PCR reads through MiXCR, one entry per CDR3 protein. This table holds under 300,000 distinct CDR3 sequences, 9.7% found once. The record originates from a study of T-cell reconstitution after alpha-beta-depleted transplantation in children. Sequenced material: PBMCs from the stem cell graft donor, taken from the stem cell graft. The chain joins TRBV6-1 to TRBJ2-7; D not certain. This sequence originates from a human donor who donated a stem cell graft to a child with SCID. This CDR3 is CASSPFWGLIEQYF. CDR3 bases: TGTGCCAGCAGTCCCTTCTGGGGATTAATCGAGCAGTACTTC.